The clone carrying this T cell receptor (beta chain) was detected once. The assay was immunoSEQ multiplex PCR, and TCRdb's table has in-frame clones only and misses some. The sample consists of roughly 1,100,000 clones, about 70% of them appearing once. This sample stems from a study of shared clonotypes between healthy human individuals. The germline gives CDR1 SGHTA, CDR2 FQGTGA. Trimming took off 3 bases at V and 0 bases at J, with 8 bases between the two ends. This CDR3 has 14 amino acids. The rearrangement links TRBV7-3 to TRBJ1-1; D is uncertain. Specimen: memory CD4+ T cells sorted from blood. Subset described: CD45RA-negative fraction. The sequence was obtained from a man between 18 and 29 years old in good health. The CDR3 bases are TGTGCCAGCAGCTTTTCAGAAATGAACACTGAAGCTTTCTTT. Residues: CASSFSEMNTEAFF.